A single sample is the source of the 23 T cell receptor beta chains below, sequenced in a study of shared clonotypes between healthy human individuals. Method: immunoSEQ multiplex PCR; TCRdb's copy keeps in-frame clones and lacks some. This sample has roughly 640,000 clones; roughly 97% occur once, and the top ten carry about 0.06%. Sequencing used naive CD4+ T cells sorted from blood. Indicated subset: CD45RA+ positively selected. The receptors shown here come from a woman between 25 and 40 years old in good health.

This chain joins TRBV28 and TRBJ1-2; D is uncertain. Germline V gene lookup returns CDR1 MDHEN and CDR2 SYDVKM. Trimming shortened V by 5 bases and J by 3 bases, and 10 bases separated the two germline ends. This CDR3 has 13 amino acids. Here the CDR3 reads CASSTGTDYGYTF. The CDR3 DNA follows: TGTGCCAGCAGTACTGGTACGGACTATGGCTACACCTTC.

The chain links TRBV15 to TRBJ2-7; D may be TRBD1 (6 bases). Germline CDR1 and CDR2: LNHNV and YYDKDF (reference sequence). This CDR3 has 13 residues. Between the trimmed V and J ends, which lost 7 bases and 1 base, there was a span of 11 bases. In nucleotides, the CDR3 is TGTGCCACCAATGTAGGGGGATCCTACGAGCAGTACTTC. Protein product: CATNVGGSYEQYF.

V is TRBV2 and J is TRBJ1-3; D gene uncertain. The CDR3 consists of 14 residues. V was shortened by 2 bases and J by 0 bases, with 5 bases between the two germline ends. CDR1 SNHLY and CDR2 FYNNEI come from the germline V gene. The DNA for the CDR3 is TGTGCCAGCAGTGAATTACTCTCTGGAAACACCATATATTTT. Translated: CASSELLSGNTIYF.

This chain uses TRBV5-1 with TRBJ1-1; D remains unclear. The ends were cut back, 4 bases at V and 2 bases at J, with 9 bases in the middle. Germline-derived CDR1 and CDR2 are SGHRS and YFSETQ. The CDR3 has 13 residues. CDR3 DNA: TGCGCCAGCAGCGCAAATACTAACACTGAAGCTTTCTTT. Its protein product is CASSANTNTEAFF.

This chain joins TRBV4-1 and TRBJ2-5; D uncertain. CDR1 is MGHRA, CDR2 YSYEKL, per germline. The CDR3 consists of 16 residues. The germline V and J ends were trimmed by 5 bases and 5 bases, with 21 bases remaining between them. CDR3 sequence reads: CASSAVRVGSSETQYF. CDR3 DNA sequence: TGCGCCAGCAGCGCTGTGAGAGTAGGTTCTTCGGAGACCCAGTACTTC.

Points on this clone: Other DNA sequences in this sample translate to the same CDR3. Written as DNA, the CDR3 is TGTGCCAGCAGTGAAGCCGGGGAGACCCAGTACTTC. It encodes CASSEAGETQYF. The chain employs TRBV2 and TRBJ2-5; D unresolved. Germline V gives CDR1 SNHLY, CDR2 FYNNEI. V gave up 0 bases and J gave up 5 bases, with 4 bases separating them. This CDR3 contains 12 residues. Complete variable domain (other parts from reference TRBV2 and TRBJ2-5): EPEVTQTPSHQVTQMGQEVILRCVPISNHLYFYWYRQILGQKVEFLVSFYNNEISEKSEIFDDQFSVERPDGSNFTLKIRSTKLEDSAMYFCASSEAGETQYFGPGTRLLVL.

This chain connects TRBV15 to TRBJ2-4, with 7 bases aligning to TRBD1. CDR1 is LNHNV and CDR2 is YYDKDF in the germline V gene (reference sequence). The CDR3 spans 17 residues. J gave up 1 base and V 0 bases, and 6 bases lay outside the gene matches. CDR3 residues: CATSRDKQGLAKNIQYF. CDR3 nucleotide sequence: TGTGCCACCAGCAGAGACAAACAGGGGTTGGCCAAAAACATTCAGTACTTC.

The chain joins TRBV28 to TRBJ2-7; the D gene is possibly TRBD2 (5 bases). Germline V gene sequence: CDR1 MDHEN, CDR2 SYDVKM. There are 14 residues in the CDR3. The germline V and J ends were trimmed by 8 bases and 0 bases, with 14 bases remaining between them. DNA for the CDR3: TGTGCCAGCCTAGCCCTTGGCCCCTCCTACGAGCAGTACTTC. This translates into CASLALGPSYEQYF.

The CDR3 nucleotides are TGCAGCGTGGACGCCGGGACAGGGGGTGAAAAACTGTTTTTT. This sequence encodes CSVDAGTGGEKLFF. This chain connects TRBV29-1 to TRBJ1-4, with 11 nucleotides matching TRBD1. CDR1 and CDR2 (germline): SQVTM, ANQGSEA. V was pared by 6 bases and J by 7 bases, with 7 bases of the junction left unmatched. The length of the CDR3 is 14 residues.

The rearrangement joins TRBV4-1 to TRBJ2-2; 11 bases are shared with TRBD2. The CDR3 is 17 residues long. With 1 base clipped from V and 0 bases from J, the junction kept 1 base outside the gene matches. Germline V gene data show CDR1 as MGHRA and CDR2 as YSYEKL. The CDR3 spells CASSQGLAGTNTGELFF. The DNA of the CDR3 is TGCGCCAGCAGCCAAGGACTAGCGGGAACGAACACCGGGGAGCTGTTTTTT.

The chain combines TRBV7-9 with TRBJ2-3, with 7 bases lining up with TRBD1. The CDR3 has 14 amino acids. The J segment lost 2 bases and the V segment lost 5 bases, leaving 4 bases of the junction unmatched. Germline CDR1 is SEHNR and CDR2 is FQNEAQ (reference sequence). CDR3 bases: TGTGCCAGCAGCCTAGGACAGGTCACAGATACGCAGTATTTT. Protein product: CASSLGQVTDTQYF.

This clone was seen just once. The chain combines TRBV7-2 with TRBJ2-7, with 14 bases fitting TRBD2. J was trimmed by 4 bases and V by 2 bases; bases with no gene match: 4. The CDR3 sequence is 16 residues long. Germline V lookup: CDR1 SGHTA, CDR2 FQGNSA. The chain's CDR3 is CASSLNRLAGGYEQYF. CDR3 nucleotides: TGTGCCAGCAGCTTAAATCGACTAGCGGGAGGGTACGAGCAGTACTTC.

CDR3 in DNA: TGTGCCAGCTCTGACGGACTAGCGGGTGGAGAGACCCAGTACTTC. Encoded protein: CASSDGLAGGETQYF. This chain links TRBV18 with TRBJ2-5, with 11 bases identical to TRBD2. CDR3 length: 15 residues. Germline V gives CDR1 KGHSH, CDR2 LQKENI. J gave up 4 bases and V 6 bases, and 7 bases lay outside the gene matches.

This chain links TRBV19 with TRBJ2-1, with 8 bases that match TRBD2. CDR3 length: 16 residues. Germline lookup yields CDR1 LNHDA and CDR2 SQIVND (reference sequence). The V segment lost 8 bases and the J segment 0 bases; nucleotides outside the gene matches: 9. The CDR3 region has the DNA TGTGCCAGTTATAGCGGGACTCCTACCTCCTACAATGAGCAGTTCTTC. Protein product: CASYSGTPTSYNEQFF. The variable domain in full, completed from reference TRBV19 and TRBJ2-1, reads DGGITQSPKYLFRKEGQNVTLSCEQNLNHDAMYWYRQDPGQGLRLIYYSQIVNDFQKGDIAEGYSVSREKKESFPLTVTSAQKNPTAFYLCASYSGTPTSYNEQFFGPGTRLTVL.

This rearrangement joins TRBV15 to TRBJ2-7; D is unresolved. V lost 4 bases and J lost 0, with 10 bases in between. Germline V gives CDR1 LNHNV, CDR2 YYDKDF (reference sequence). CDR3 size: 14 residues. CDR3 protein: CATSTTFTSYEQYF. In nucleotides, the CDR3 is TGTGCCACCAGCACAACGTTTACCTCCTACGAGCAGTACTTC.

The rearrangement links TRBV28 to TRBJ1-3; 8 nucleotides line up with TRBD1. The junction had 2 bases not matched to a gene; V was cut back by 3 bases and J by 4 bases. This CDR3 comprises 14 residues. Germline lookup yields CDR1 MDHEN and CDR2 SYDVKM. CDR3 loop: CASSLDRVGNTIYF. The CDR3 region has the DNA TGTGCCAGCAGTTTGGACAGGGTCGGAAACACCATATATTTT.

This chain joins TRBV18 and TRBJ1-5; 7 nucleotides match TRBD1. The CDR3 spans 15 residues. Germline CDR1 and CDR2: KGHSH and LQKENI. V was clipped by 6 bases and J by 2 bases; unmatched bases: 7. In DNA form, the CDR3 reads TGTGCCAGCTCGCACAGGGGTGTGCGCAATCAGCCCCAGCATTTT. Its translation: CASSHRGVRNQPQHF.

The CDR3 bases are TGTGCCAGCAGCTTTGGCTATGGCTACACCTTC. This encodes CASSFGYGYTF. V usage is TRBV9 and J usage is TRBJ1-2; D not certain. Germline CDR1 and CDR2: SGDLS and YYNGEE. The CDR3 is made up of 11 amino acids. Trimming removed 4 bases from V and 4 bases from J, with 5 bases in between.

J is TRBJ2-7 and V is TRBV7-9; no firm D call. The CDR3 runs to 12 residues. The germline V gene has CDR1 SEHNR and CDR2 FQNEAQ (reference sequence). Trimming removed 1 base from V and 5 bases from J, with 6 bases in between. The DNA of the CDR3 is TGTGCCAGCAGCTTAGTGGTCAACGAGCAGTACTTC. Translation: CASSLVVNEQYF.

The chain is built from TRBV2 and TRBJ2-3, with 8 bases aligning to TRBD2. From germline, CDR1 is SNHLY and CDR2 FYNNEI. This CDR3 has 14 residues. V lost 8 bases and J lost 4; bases outside the gene matches: 8. CDR3 sequence: CASLSGTSPDTQYF. The CDR3 DNA reads as TGTGCCAGCCTTAGCGGGACGTCCCCAGATACGCAGTATTTT.

The rearrangement links TRBV5-5 to TRBJ1-2, with D perhaps TRBD1 (6 bases). This CDR3 comprises 14 residues. The ends were cut back, 0 bases at V and 5 bases at J, with 11 bases in the middle. Germline CDR1 and CDR2: SGHKS and YYEKEE (reference sequence). For the CDR3, the DNA is TGTGCCAGCAGCTTGGGTCAGGGGAAATATGGCTACACCTTC. Translation gives CASSLGQGKYGYTF.

V is TRBV28 and J is TRBJ1-1, with D possibly TRBD1 on 5 matching bases. CDR3 length: 13 amino acids. Trimming removed 6 bases from V and 7 bases from J, with 15 bases in between. CDR1 MDHEN and CDR2 SYDVKM come from the germline V gene. Written as DNA, the CDR3 is TGTGCCAGCAGGCCCCCGGGGGTTATTGAAGCTTTCTTT. Translation gives CASRPPGVIEAFF.

In regard to this clone: Other DNA sequences in the sample encode the same CDR3. V gene TRBV6-6 combines with J gene TRBJ2-5; perhaps D is TRBD1 or TRBD2 (5 bases each). The CDR3 consists of 13 residues. Trimming pared 6 bases from V and 4 bases from J, leaving 12 bases between. Germline V gives CDR1 MNHNY, CDR2 SVGAGI (reference sequence). The CDR3 sequence is CASSRGPGETQYF. Here the CDR3 DNA reads TGTGCCAGCAGCCGGGGACCCGGAGAGACCCAGTACTTC.